In this sample, the clone carrying this T cell receptor beta chain turned up a few times. The V gene lost 5 bases and the J gene lost 1 base, with 13 bases spanning the gap. The CDR3 is 15 residues long. The germline CDR1 and CDR2 sequences are SGHTA and FQGTGA. The time point: healthy volunteer bleed at 6 weeks. Researchers extracted total RNA from unfractionated whole blood. The sample belongs to a study of human T cells and chemical hapten exposure. A single record per CDR3 protein comes from TCRdb applying MiXCR to the RACE reads. The repertoire has fewer than 85,000 distinct CDR3 sequences, 8.6% of them found once; the top ten carry 1.5%.

The sample taken for sequencing was whole blood. The V gene is TRBV7-3, the J gene TRBJ2-3, with D possibly matching TRBD1 (5 bases). The clonotype comes from a male donor in good health. Some clones in this sample may be carry-over from other donors' samples. CDR3 bases: TGTGCCAGCAGCCCGCAGGGAATTCGCACAGATACGCAGTATTTT. Translation: CASSPQGIRTDTQYF.